Listed below are T cell receptor beta chains from one sample, sequenced in a study of cytomegalovirus exposure and HLA in healthy donors. The table came from immunoSEQ multiplex PCR; TCRdb's copy has only in-frame clones and leaves some out. This table holds roughly 100,000 clones, 81% found once. The specimen sequenced was PBMCs. All receptors come from a human donor in good health. Both conserved end residues are part of each CDR3. Fields, in order: clone size, J gene, V gene, D gene, CDR3 protein, CDR3 DNA. D genes are given only for firm matches. The listing skips clone size in some rows; elsewhere it reads once, few, many or a size class.

- TRBJ2-7 TRBV21-1 - CASSLWAGAGSFYEQYF TGTGCCAGCAGCCTTTGGGCGGGGGCCGGGTCTTTCTACGAGCAGTACTTC
- TRBJ1-2 TRBV2 TRBD1 CASSEGGQGANYGYTF TGTGCCAGCAGTGAAGGGGGACAGGGGGCGAACTATGGCTACACCTTC
- TRBJ2-1 TRBV7-3 - CASSLTAVLSSYNEQFF TGTGCCAGCAGCTTAACGGCGGTATTAAGCTCCTACAATGAGCAGTTCTTC
- TRBJ2-1 TRBV4-3 TRBD2 CASIPGTSGSQGSYNEQFF TGCGCCAGCATCCCCGGGACTAGCGGGAGTCAGGGCTCCTACAATGAGCAGTTCTTC
- TRBJ2-1 TRBV11-1 - CASSLDLGEHEQFF TGTGCCAGCAGCTTAGATTTAGGGGAACATGAGCAGTTCTTC
- TRBJ1-1 TRBV4-1 - CASSPGWGRAFF TGCGCCAGCAGCCCGGGATGGGGGAGGGCTTTCTTT
- TRBJ2-5 TRBV5-6 - CASSPHGAGETQYF TGTGCCAGCAGCCCCCATGGGGCTGGCGAGACCCAGTACTTC
- TRBJ1-2 TRBV5-5 - CASSGDNAYGYTF TGTGCCAGCAGCGGGGACAATGCCTATGGCTACACCTTC
- TRBJ2-1 TRBV6-6 - CASSVDREDEQFF TGTGCCAGCAGTGTTGACAGGGAGGATGAGCAGTTCTTC
- TRBJ2-4 TRBV4-2 TRBD2 CASSPLSGTSGNKNIQYF TGTGCCAGCAGCCCGTTAAGTGGGACTAGCGGGAACAAAAACATTCAGTACTTC
- TRBJ1-5 TRBV18 - CASSPGREGNQPQHF TGTGCCAGCTCACCAGGACGGGAGGGGAATCAGCCCCAGCATTTT
- TRBJ1-2 TRBV6-5 TRBD1 CASSYRGQRDYGYTF TGTGCCAGCAGTTACAGGGGACAGAGAGACTATGGCTACACCTTC
- TRBJ1-2 TRBV6-1 TRBD1 CASRQGGYGYTF TGTGCCAGTAGACAGGGGGGTTATGGCTACACCTTC
few TRBJ2-7 TRBV6-6 - CASQRGLYEQYF TGTGCCAGCCAAAGGGGCCTCTACGAGCAGTACTTC
- TRBJ1-1 TRBV6-1 TRBD1 CASTLGQATEAFF TGTGCCAGCACTTTAGGACAGGCGACTGAAGCTTTCTTT
- TRBJ1-2 TRBV15 TRBD1 CATSRNRGEGYTF TGTGCCACCAGCAGAAACAGGGGAGAGGGCTACACCTTC
- TRBJ1-2 TRBV6-5 TRBD1 CASSYSYRGSNYGYTF TGTGCCAGCAGTTACTCCTACAGGGGATCAAACTATGGCTACACCTTC
- TRBJ1-1 TRBV28 - CASSFPGGESMNTEAFF TGTGCCAGCAGTTTCCCAGGAGGGGAAAGCATGAACACTGAAGCTTTCTTT
- TRBJ1-5 TRBV19 - CASKVGGQRNQPQHF TGTGCCAGTAAGGTGGGGGGGCAACGGAATCAGCCCCAGCATTTT
few TRBJ1-3 TRBV6-7 - CASTGGLRERVGNTIYF TGTGCCAGCACCGGGGGACTCAGGGAGCGAGTTGGAAACACCATATATTTT
- TRBJ1-2 TRBV28 - CATGGRANYGYTF TGTGCCACAGGAGGCCGGGCTAACTATGGCTACACCTTC
- TRBJ2-5 TRBV5-6 TRBD2 CASSLGGSGPQETQYF TGTGCCAGCAGCCTCGGCGGTAGCGGGCCCCAAGAGACCCAGTACTTC
- TRBJ2-7 TRBV5-1 - CASSPDSSAYEQYF TGCGCCAGCAGCCCGGACAGTTCAGCCTACGAGCAGTACTTC
- TRBJ2-2 TRBV5-6 - CASSLRGTYTGELFF TGTGCCAGCAGCTTGAGAGGCACCTACACCGGGGAGCTGTTTTTT
- TRBJ1-2 TRBV29-1 TRBD1 CSVADRDNYGYTF TGCAGCGTTGCCGACAGGGATAACTATGGCTACACCTTC
- TRBJ1-2 TRBV7-8 - CASSPREGKNYGYTF TGTGCCAGCAGCCCACGAGAGGGCAAGAACTATGGCTACACCTTC
- TRBJ1-5 TRBV7-2 TRBD1 CASGRDRDQPQHF TGTGCCAGCGGCCGGGACAGGGATCAGCCCCAGCATTTT
- TRBJ2-5 TRBV9 TRBD2 CASSKGTSGRETQYF TGTGCCAGCAGCAAAGGGACTAGCGGGAGAGAGACCCAGTACTTC
- TRBJ1-1 TRBV11-1 TRBD1 CASSSRTGNTEAFF TGTGCCAGCAGCTCCAGGACAGGGAACACTGAAGCTTTCTTT
- TRBJ1-2 TRBV28 - CASSLVSRAPSGGYTF TGTGCCAGCAGTTTGGTTTCTAGGGCTCCGTCGGGGGGCTACACCTTC
- TRBJ1-2 TRBV20-1 - CSARVGDGYTF TGCAGTGCTAGAGTGGGAGATGGCTACACCTTC
- TRBJ2-1 TRBV9 - CASSVDGQVLGEQFF TGTGCCAGCAGCGTAGACGGCCAGGTATTGGGTGAGCAGTTCTTC
- TRBJ2-5 TRBV7-3 TRBD2 CASSRGGRVETQYF TGTGCCAGCAGCCGGGGGGGGCGGGTGGAGACCCAGTACTTC
- TRBJ1-6 TRBV6-1 TRBD1 CASSDGQGSSPLHF TGTGCCAGCAGTGACGGACAGGGGAGTTCACCCCTCCACTTT
- TRBJ1-2 TRBV6-5 - CASRSTGNYGYTF TGTGCCAGCAGATCAACAGGGAACTATGGCTACACCTTC
few TRBJ1-4 TRBV5-4 - CATNGAGQEKLFF TGTGCCACCAATGGGGCAGGGCAGGAAAAACTGTTTTTT
- TRBJ1-1 TRBV19 TRBD1 CASSIGPSPGQGGAFF TGTGCCAGTAGTATTGGCCCCTCGCCCGGACAGGGGGGAGCTTTCTTT
- TRBJ2-1 TRBV29-1 TRBD1 CSVVQGASSGSRGNEQFF TGCAGCGTCGTACAGGGGGCCTCCTCCGGGAGCCGGGGCAATGAGCAGTTCTTC
- TRBJ2-3 TRBV4-1 TRBD2 CASSQDAGQTSMFPDTQYF TGCGCCAGCAGCCAAGATGCGGGCCAGACTAGCATGTTTCCAGATACGCAGTATTTT
- TRBJ1-6 TRBV27 - CASSPGGRDNSPLHF TGTGCCAGCAGTCCCGGGGGACGGGATAATTCACCCCTCCACTTT
- TRBJ2-3 TRBV2 - CASTVIALDTQYF TGTGCCAGCACGGTGATCGCTCTCGATACGCAGTATTTT
few TRBJ2-1 TRBV7-8 - CASSLTQLRGEQFF TGTGCCAGCAGCTTAACCCAGCTTCGGGGGGAGCAGTTCTTC
- TRBJ1-4 TRBV5-6 TRBD1 CASSSGTGATNEKLFF TGTGCCAGCAGTTCCGGGACAGGGGCAACTAATGAAAAACTGTTTTTT
- TRBJ1-4 TRBV4-3 - CASSQLLEGLGTNEKLFF TGCGCCAGCAGCCAACTCCTGGAGGGACTAGGAACTAATGAAAAACTGTTTTTT
- TRBJ1-5 TRBV4-3 - CASSQDTGSNQPQHF TGCGCCAGCAGCCAAGACACAGGTAGCAATCAGCCCCAGCATTTT
- TRBJ2-4 TRBV6-6 - CASTTGTNIQYF TGTGCCAGCACCACAGGGACAAACATTCAGTACTTC
few TRBJ2-7 TRBV25-1 TRBD1 CASSERDSQSYEQYF TGTGCCAGCAGTGAGAGGGACAGTCAATCCTACGAGCAGTACTTC
- TRBJ2-7 TRBV7-3 - CASSPGLRPYEQYF TGTGCCAGCAGCCCCGGTTTGCGTCCCTACGAGCAGTACTTC
- TRBJ2-7 TRBV19 - CASSPSGARNEQYF TGTGCCAGTAGTCCCTCAGGGGCTCGGAACGAGCAGTACTTC
- TRBJ2-2 TRBV28 TRBD2 CASSRTSGRAGELFF TGTGCCAGCAGTCGGACTAGCGGTAGGGCCGGGGAGCTGTTTTTT
- TRBJ2-1 TRBV12-5 TRBD2 CASGLVPERDGYNEQFF TGTGCTAGTGGTTTGGTACCGGAGCGGGATGGTTACAATGAGCAGTTCTTC
- TRBJ1-3 TRBV25-1 - CATQSDWSGNTIYF TGTGCCACCCAAAGCGATTGGTCTGGAAACACCATATATTTT
- TRBJ1-3 TRBV2 TRBD1 CASTTGAAGNTIYF TGTGCCAGCACCACAGGGGCTGCTGGAAACACCATATATTTT
- TRBJ1-3 TRBV7-2 TRBD1 CASSLEGQTGNTIYF TGTGCCAGCAGCCTTGAGGGACAGACTGGAAACACCATATATTTT
- TRBJ1-2 TRBV7-9 - CASSLFNLPDGYTF TGTGCCAGCAGCTTATTTAATTTGCCGGATGGCTACACCTTC
few TRBJ2-7 TRBV6-6 - CASSLGGAGYEQYF TGTGCCAGCAGTTTGGGGGGGGCGGGCTACGAGCAGTACTTC
few TRBJ2-1 TRBV25-1 - CASSEGGSGNFYNEQFF TGTGCCAGCAGTGAAGGGGGTAGCGGCAATTTCTACAATGAGCAGTTCTTC
- TRBJ1-5 TRBV4-1 - CASSQEADIPNQPQHF TGCGCCAGCAGCCAAGAGGCCGACATCCCAAATCAGCCCCAGCATTTT